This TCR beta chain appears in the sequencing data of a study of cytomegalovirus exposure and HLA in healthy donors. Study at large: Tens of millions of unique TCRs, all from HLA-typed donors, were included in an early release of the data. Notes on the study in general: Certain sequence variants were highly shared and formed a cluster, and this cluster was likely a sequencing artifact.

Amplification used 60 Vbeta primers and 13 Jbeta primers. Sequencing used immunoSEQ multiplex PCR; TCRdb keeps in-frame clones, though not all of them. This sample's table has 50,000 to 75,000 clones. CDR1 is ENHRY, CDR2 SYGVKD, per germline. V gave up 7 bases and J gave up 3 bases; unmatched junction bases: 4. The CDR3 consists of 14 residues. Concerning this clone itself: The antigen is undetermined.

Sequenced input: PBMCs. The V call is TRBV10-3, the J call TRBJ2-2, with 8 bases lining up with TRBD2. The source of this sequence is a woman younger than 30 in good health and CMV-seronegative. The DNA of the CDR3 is TGTGCCATCAAGCGGGGGCCGGACACCGGGGAGCTGTTTTTT. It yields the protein CAIKRGPDTGELFF.